This passage covers 21 T cell receptor beta chains from one sample sequenced in a study of shared clonotypes between healthy human individuals. Some clones are missing from TCRdb's copy, which holds only in-frame ones; the method was immunoSEQ multiplex PCR. Here the sample spans 730,000 or so clones, roughly 78% being singletons. The sample was memory CD4+ T cells sorted from blood. Subset given: CD45RA-negative fraction. The receptor set was obtained from a woman in her 30s in good health.

This clone was observed a few times. V and J are TRBV4-1 and TRBJ2-3; no clear D gene. The CDR3 contains 18 residues. CDR1 is MGHRA, CDR2 YSYEKL, per germline. V was cut by 0 bases and J by 6 bases, with 22 bases left in between. Written as DNA, the CDR3 is TGCGCCAGCAGCCAAGATCGGGTGTCGACAAGTCGGTGGGATACGCAGTATTTT. This encodes CASSQDRVSTSRWDTQYF.

The J gene is TRBJ1-2, the V gene TRBV5-1, with TRBD1 matching over 9 bases. Germline V gives CDR1 SGHRS, CDR2 YFSETQ. V lost 0 bases and J lost 4; bases outside the gene matches: 10. The CDR3 has 17 residues. The CDR3 DNA sequence: TGCGCCAGCAGCTTGGTTTTCCGGGACAGGGACGGCTATGGCTACACCTTC. The encoded protein is CASSLVFRDRDGYGYTF. The full variable domain, rest sourced from reference TRBV5-1 and TRBJ1-2, is KAGVTQTPRYLIKTRGQQVTLSCSPISGHRSVSWYQQTPGQGLQFLFEYFSETQRNKGNFPGRFSGRQFSNSRSEMNVSTLELGDSALYLCASSLVFRDRDGYGYTFGSGTRLTVV.

The V call is TRBV28, the J call TRBJ2-2; 7 positions match TRBD1. The CDR3 has 13 amino acids. Germline-derived CDR1 and CDR2 are MDHEN and SYDVKM. With V trimmed by 5 bases and J by 7 bases, 4 bases remained unmatched. CDR3 sequence (DNA): TGTGCCAGCAGTACAGGGGCTGACGGGGAGCTGTTTTTT. This gives the protein CASSTGADGELFF.

V is TRBV2 and J is TRBJ2-2; 7 bases are shared with TRBD1. This CDR3 is built from 13 residues. V lost 6 bases to trimming and J lost 6 bases; unmatched junction nucleotides: 4. From germline, CDR1 is SNHLY and CDR2 FYNNEI. CDR3 sequence: CASRVTGAGELFF. In nucleotides, the CDR3 is TGTGCCAGCAGAGTTACAGGGGCCGGGGAGCTGTTTTTT.

The rearrangement joins TRBV19 to TRBJ2-3; 7 nucleotides match TRBD2. Germline V gives CDR1 LNHDA, CDR2 SQIVND (reference sequence). The ends lost 4 bases at V and 1 base at J; junction bases unmatched: 5. The length of the CDR3 is 15 residues. CDR3 in DNA: TGTGCCAGTAGTAGGTCAGCGGGACGCACAGATACGCAGTATTTT. This codes for CASSRSAGRTDTQYF.

As regards this clone: Other DNA variants within this sample encode the same CDR3. The J gene is TRBJ2-7, the V gene TRBV28; D uncertain. This CDR3 is 13 amino acids long. Trimming stripped 2 bases from V and 3 bases from J, with 8 bases between. Germline-derived CDR1 and CDR2 are MDHEN and SYDVKM. CDR3 residues: CASSLGQIYEQYF. CDR3 in DNA: TGTGCCAGCAGTTTAGGCCAGATCTACGAGCAGTACTTC.

The V call is TRBV6-1, the J call TRBJ1-5, with D possibly TRBD1 on 5 matching bases. The V gene lost 0 bases and the J gene lost 0 bases, with 15 bases spanning the gap. Germline-derived CDR1 and CDR2 are MNHNS and SASEGT. CDR3 length equals 18 residues. In nucleotides, the CDR3 is TGTGCCAGCAGTGAAGCTTTCGGGGCCACAGATAGCAATCAGCCCCAGCATTTT. Encoded protein: CASSEAFGATDSNQPQHF.

The chain is built from TRBV18 and TRBJ2-7, with TRBD2 matching 9 bases. V was clipped by 6 bases and J by 3 bases; unmatched bases: 6. Germline CDR1 and CDR2: KGHSH and LQKENI. This CDR3 is 14 amino acids long. The CDR3 nucleotides read TGTGCCAGCTCGGGGACTAGCACCTACTACGAGCAGTACTTC. Translation: CASSGTSTYYEQYF.

This chain's CDR3 is CASSPARGSMVLTF. Here the CDR3 DNA reads TGTGCCAGCAGCCCCGCCAGGGGTAGTATGGTCCTGACTTTC. The rearrangement uses TRBV7-7 and TRBJ2-6; the D gene is possibly TRBD1 (6 bases). V lost 5 bases to trimming and J lost 13 bases, with 18 bases between them. CDR3 length equals 14 residues. Germline V gene lookup returns CDR1 SSHAT and CDR2 FNYEAQ (reference sequence). The variable domain in full, with the rest retrieved from reference TRBV7-7 and TRBJ2-6, is GAGVSQSPRYKVTKRGQDVTLRCDPISSHATLYWYQQALGQGPEFLTYFNYEAQPDKSGLPSDRFSAERPEGSISTLTIQRTEQRDSAMYRCASSPARGSMVLTFGAGSRLTVL.

The chain is built from TRBV9 and TRBJ1-4; no firm D call. The CDR3 sequence is 14 residues long. Deletions cut 2 bases from V and 7 bases from J, with 12 bases between. Germline assignment: CDR1 SGDLS and CDR2 YYNGEE. The CDR3 nucleotides read TGTGCCAGCAGCGTGGTTGGAGAGGGTGAAAAACTGTTTTTT. Amino acids: CASSVVGEGEKLFF.

About this clone: Within the sample, other DNA sequences also encode this same CDR3. The J gene is TRBJ2-5, the V gene TRBV29-1; D gene unclear. The CDR3 spans 10 residues. Germline values: CDR1 SQVTM, CDR2 ANQGSEA. The V gene lost 6 bases and the J gene lost 2 bases, with 4 bases spanning the gap. The CDR3 DNA is TGCAGCGTACTACAAGAGACCCAGTACTTC. Translation: CSVLQETQYF.

This chain joins TRBV4-1 and TRBJ1-4; D is perhaps TRBD1 (5 bases). Germline V gene data show CDR1 as MGHRA and CDR2 as YSYEKL. The CDR3 covers 14 residues. V lost 10 bases and J 8 bases, leaving 20 bases between the germline ends. CDR3 in DNA: TGCGCCACAAAGGCGGGGGTCGCGGGGGAAAAACTGTTTTTT. This codes for CATKAGVAGEKLFF.

DNA of the CDR3: TGTGCCAGCAGCTTTAGGACTAGCGCCCAAGAGACCCAGTACTTC. It specifies CASSFRTSAQETQYF. This chain links TRBV7-2 with TRBJ2-5; 9 nucleotides agree with TRBD2. The CDR3 loop spans 15 amino acids. With V trimmed by 3 bases and J by 1 base, 3 bases remained unmatched. Germline-derived CDR1 and CDR2 are SGHTA and FQGNSA.

The V and J genes are TRBV6-6 and TRBJ1-1; D gene uncertain. V was clipped by 5 bases and J by 3 bases, with 7 bases between them. This CDR3 spans 12 amino acids. Germline V gives CDR1 MNHNY, CDR2 SVGAGI (reference sequence). The CDR3 loop is CASSVRDTEAFF. CDR3 in DNA: TGTGCCAGCAGTGTTCGGGACACTGAAGCTTTCTTT.

The chain couples TRBV5-1 to TRBJ2-1; D possibly corresponds to TRBD1 (6 bases). Germline values: CDR1 SGHRS, CDR2 YFSETQ. The CDR3 length is 15 residues. Trimming removed 1 base from V and 2 bases from J, with 10 bases in between. The CDR3 DNA reads as TGCGCCAGCAGCTTGACAGGGAGTACCTACAATGAGCAGTTCTTC. Translated: CASSLTGSTYNEQFF.

The J gene is TRBJ2-3, the V gene TRBV9; D is undetermined. Germline CDR1 is SGDLS and CDR2 is YYNGEE. Trimming took off 1 base at V and 3 bases at J, with 3 bases between the two ends. The CDR3 length is 12 residues. DNA of the CDR3: TGTGCCAGCAGCGTAAATACAGATACGCAGTATTTT. It translates to CASSVNTDTQYF. Combining the CDR3 with reference TRBV9 and TRBJ2-3 gives the whole variable domain DSGVTQTPKHLITATGQRVTLRCSPRSGDLSVYWYQQSLDQGLQFLIQYYNGEERAKGNILERFSAQQFPDLHSELNLSSLELGDSALYFCASSVNTDTQYFGPGTRLTVL.

The gene calls are TRBV7-6 and TRBJ2-7; D call uncertain. Germline assignment: CDR1 SGHVS and CDR2 FNYEAQ. Trimming shortened V by 1 base and J by 0 bases, and 10 bases separated the two germline ends. This CDR3 has 15 residues. CDR3 in amino acids: CASSLGAGVSYEQYF. In DNA, the CDR3 is TGTGCCAGCAGCTTAGGGGCAGGAGTCTCCTACGAGCAGTACTTC.

This chain links TRBV10-2 with TRBJ2-4; 12 bases match TRBD2. V shed 3 bases and J 1 base; nucleotides not matched to a gene: 10. Germline V gives CDR1 WSHSY, CDR2 SAAADI. The CDR3 totals 19 residues. The CDR3 region is CASSDLAGGPEYAKNIQYF. The CDR3 DNA is TGCGCCAGCAGTGATCTAGCGGGAGGGCCAGAATATGCCAAAAACATTCAGTACTTC.

This chain links TRBV5-1 with TRBJ2-2; the D gene is possibly TRBD2 (5 bases). Trimming pared 0 bases from V and 7 bases from J, leaving 7 bases between. This CDR3 has 13 amino acids. Looked up from germline, CDR1 is SGHRS and CDR2 is YFSETQ. CDR3 in DNA: TGCGCCAGCAGCTTGGGAGGGATCGGGGAGCTGTTTTTT. Protein sequence: CASSLGGIGELFF.

The count of this clone is one. This chain links TRBV7-2 with TRBJ2-7; no clear D gene. In germline, CDR1 is SGHTA, CDR2 FQGNSA. The CDR3 spans 15 residues. Deletions cut 3 bases from V and 2 bases from J, with 14 bases between. The CDR3 DNA sequence: TGTGCCAGCAGCTTGAGACCAACTAATCCCTACGAGCAGTACTTC. Translating it yields CASSLRPTNPYEQYF.

This sequence joins TRBV4-1 and TRBJ2-1; 12 positions match TRBD2. CDR3 length equals 15 residues. The germline CDR1 and CDR2 sequences are MGHRA and YSYEKL. The trim removed 5 bases at V and 7 bases at J, leaving 6 bases unmatched. Here the CDR3 reads CASSSPTSGSNEQFF. CDR3 DNA sequence: TGCGCCAGCAGCTCCCCGACTAGCGGGAGTAATGAGCAGTTCTTC.